The 5 T cell receptor beta chains given below trace back to one sample, sequenced in a study of T cells after yellow fever vaccination. TCRdb called the 5' RACE reads again in MiXCR, with one record for every CDR3 protein. The sample consists of about 360,000 distinct CDR3 sequences, 6.2% of them appearing once. The specimen was PBMCs, collected 5 days after the yellow fever booster vaccination. Every receptor here comes from a man aged 25-45 years who received the YFV17D yellow fever vaccine.

The J gene is TRBJ2-3, the V gene TRBV6-2 or TRBV6-3, with D uncertain. V lost 6 bases to trimming and J lost 2 bases, with 15 bases between them. Germline V lookup: CDR1 MNHEY, CDR2 SVGEGT. The CDR3 has 15 amino acids. CDR3: CASRALGTLTDTQYF. The CDR3 DNA reads TGTGCCAGCAGGGCCTTAGGTACCCTCACAGATACGCAGTATTTT.

This clonotype was picked up many times. V is TRBV14 and J is TRBJ2-3; 7 nucleotides line up with TRBD2. Germline CDR1 reads SGHDN; CDR2 reads FVKESK. Losses at the gene ends were 4 bases for V and 5 bases for J; bases not matched to a gene: 12. The CDR3 has 16 residues. The CDR3 spells CASSPGLTGSRDTQYF. CDR3 DNA: TGTGCCAGCAGCCCGGGACTAACTGGGTCCCGAGATACGCAGTATTTT.

The chain couples TRBV30 to TRBJ2-2; D possibly matches TRBD1 or TRBD2 (5 bases each). This CDR3 is built from 14 residues. Germline V gives CDR1 GTSNPN, CDR2 SVGIG (reference sequence). The ends were cut back, 0 bases at V and 4 bases at J, with 9 bases in the middle. The CDR3 DNA follows: TGTGCCTGGAGTGTAGGGACCAGCACCGGGGAGCTGTTTTTT. Its translation: CAWSVGTSTGELFF.

This clonotype has at least ten counts. The V call is TRBV6-2 or TRBV6-3, the J call TRBJ2-1; 10 bases match TRBD2. CDR3 length: 14 residues. V dropped 6 bases and J dropped 7; count of bases not matched to a gene: 6. CDR1 and CDR2 from the germline V gene are MNHEY and SVGEGT. The CDR3 DNA reads as TGTGCCAGCAGATCAGCGGGAGGGCGTAATGAGCAGTTCTTC. This translates into CASRSAGGRNEQFF.

The chain combines TRBV7-9 with TRBJ1-6; the D is unclear. CDR1 and CDR2 (germline): SEHNR, FQNEAQ (reference sequence). The V and J ends lost 8 bases and 8 bases respectively, with 13 bases between them. This CDR3 is built from 13 residues. The CDR3: CASASSRDSPLHF. In DNA form, the CDR3 reads TGTGCCAGCGCTAGCTCGAGGGATTCACCCCTCCACTTT.